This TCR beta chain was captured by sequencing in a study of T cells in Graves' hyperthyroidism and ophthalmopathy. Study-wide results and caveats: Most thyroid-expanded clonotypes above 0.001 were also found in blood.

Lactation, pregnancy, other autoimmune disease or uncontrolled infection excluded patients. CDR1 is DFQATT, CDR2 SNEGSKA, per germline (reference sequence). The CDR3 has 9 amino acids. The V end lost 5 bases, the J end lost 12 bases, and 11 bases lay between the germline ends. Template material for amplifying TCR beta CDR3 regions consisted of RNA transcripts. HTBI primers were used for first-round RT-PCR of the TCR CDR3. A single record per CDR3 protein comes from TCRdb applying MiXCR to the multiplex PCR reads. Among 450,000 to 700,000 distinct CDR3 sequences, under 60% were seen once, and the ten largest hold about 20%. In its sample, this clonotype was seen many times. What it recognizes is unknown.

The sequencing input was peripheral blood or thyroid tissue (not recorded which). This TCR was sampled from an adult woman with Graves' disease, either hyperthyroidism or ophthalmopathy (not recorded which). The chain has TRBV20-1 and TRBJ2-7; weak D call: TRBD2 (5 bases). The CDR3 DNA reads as TGCAGTGCTGCCTTGGGAGCGTACTTC. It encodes CSAALGAYF.